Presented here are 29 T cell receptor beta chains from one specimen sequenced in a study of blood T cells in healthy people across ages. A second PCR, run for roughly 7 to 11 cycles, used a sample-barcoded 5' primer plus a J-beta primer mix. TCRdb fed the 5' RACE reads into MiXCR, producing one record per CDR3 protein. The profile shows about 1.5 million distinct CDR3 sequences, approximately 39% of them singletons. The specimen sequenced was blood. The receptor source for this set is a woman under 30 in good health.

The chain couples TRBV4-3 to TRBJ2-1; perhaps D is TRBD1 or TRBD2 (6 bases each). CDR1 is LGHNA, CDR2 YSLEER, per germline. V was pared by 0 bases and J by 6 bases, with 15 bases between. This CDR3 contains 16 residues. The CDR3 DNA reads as TGCGCCAGCAGCCAAGATACAGGGACCGGGGGCAATGAGCAGTTCTTC. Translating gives CASSQDTGTGGNEQFF.

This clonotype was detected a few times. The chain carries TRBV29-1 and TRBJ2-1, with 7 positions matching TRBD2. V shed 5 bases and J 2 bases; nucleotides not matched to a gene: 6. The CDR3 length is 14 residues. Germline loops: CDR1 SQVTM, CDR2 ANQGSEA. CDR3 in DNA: TGCAGCGTTTCTCTAGCGGTAGCCTACAATGAGCAGTTCTTC. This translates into CSVSLAVAYNEQFF.

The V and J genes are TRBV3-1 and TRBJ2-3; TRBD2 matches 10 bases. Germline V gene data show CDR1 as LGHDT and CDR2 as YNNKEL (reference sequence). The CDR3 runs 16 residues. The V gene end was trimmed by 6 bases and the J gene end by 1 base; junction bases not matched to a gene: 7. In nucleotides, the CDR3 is TGTGCCAGCAGTCGCCTAGCGGGGGAGCGCACAGATACGCAGTATTTT. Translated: CASSRLAGERTDTQYF.

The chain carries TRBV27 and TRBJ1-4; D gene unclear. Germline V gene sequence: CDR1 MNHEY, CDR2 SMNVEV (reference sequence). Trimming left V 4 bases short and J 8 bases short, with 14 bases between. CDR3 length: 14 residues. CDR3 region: CASSYSGAQEKLFF. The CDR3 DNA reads TGTGCCAGCAGTTACTCTGGAGCCCAGGAAAAACTGTTTTTT.

The CDR3 loop reads CASSATTSGTGELFF. As DNA, the CDR3 is TGTGCCAGCAGCGCAACGACTAGCGGGACCGGGGAGCTGTTTTTT. This sequence joins TRBV27 and TRBJ2-2, with TRBD2 identical over 10 bases. V was pared by 6 bases and J by 5 bases, with 6 bases of the junction left unmatched. The CDR3 sequence is 15 residues long. CDR1 MNHEY and CDR2 SMNVEV come from the germline V gene (reference sequence).

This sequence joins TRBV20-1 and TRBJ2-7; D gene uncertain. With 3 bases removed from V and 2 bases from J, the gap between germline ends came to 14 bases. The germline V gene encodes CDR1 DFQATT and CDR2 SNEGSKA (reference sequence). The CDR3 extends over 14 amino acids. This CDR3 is CSASSHQTTYEQYF. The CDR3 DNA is TGCAGTGCTAGTTCACACCAGACGACCTACGAGCAGTACTTC.

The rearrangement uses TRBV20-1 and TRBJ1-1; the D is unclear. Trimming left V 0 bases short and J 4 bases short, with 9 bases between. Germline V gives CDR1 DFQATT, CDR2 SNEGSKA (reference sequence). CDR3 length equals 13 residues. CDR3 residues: CSARDVSSTEAFF. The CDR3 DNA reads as TGCAGTGCTAGAGACGTCAGTTCCACTGAAGCTTTCTTT.

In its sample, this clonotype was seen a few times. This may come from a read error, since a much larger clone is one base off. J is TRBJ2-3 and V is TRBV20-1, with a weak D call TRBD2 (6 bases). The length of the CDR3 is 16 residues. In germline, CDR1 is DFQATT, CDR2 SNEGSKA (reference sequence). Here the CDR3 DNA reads TGCAGTGCTGCCGAGCTAGCGCCCGGTGAGGCAGATACGAAGTATTTT. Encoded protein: CSAAELAPGEADTKYF.

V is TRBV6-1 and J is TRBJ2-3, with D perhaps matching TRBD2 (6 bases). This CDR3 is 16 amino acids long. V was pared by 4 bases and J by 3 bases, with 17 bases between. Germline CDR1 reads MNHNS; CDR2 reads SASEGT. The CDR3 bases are TGTGCCAGCAGTGGATGGGACTCGCCTATTACAGATACGCAGTATTTT. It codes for CASSGWDSPITDTQYF.

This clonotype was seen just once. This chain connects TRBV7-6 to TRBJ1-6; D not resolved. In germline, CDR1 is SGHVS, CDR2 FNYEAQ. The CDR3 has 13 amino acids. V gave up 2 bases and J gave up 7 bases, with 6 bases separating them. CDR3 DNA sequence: TGTGCCAGCAGCTTAAGAATCAATTCACCCCTCCACTTT. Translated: CASSLRINSPLHF.

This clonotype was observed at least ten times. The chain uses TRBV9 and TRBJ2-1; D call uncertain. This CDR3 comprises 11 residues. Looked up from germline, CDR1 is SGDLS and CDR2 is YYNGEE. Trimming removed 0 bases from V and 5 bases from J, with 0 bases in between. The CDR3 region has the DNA TGTGCCAGCAGCGTAGACAATGAGCAGTTCTTC. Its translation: CASSVDNEQFF.

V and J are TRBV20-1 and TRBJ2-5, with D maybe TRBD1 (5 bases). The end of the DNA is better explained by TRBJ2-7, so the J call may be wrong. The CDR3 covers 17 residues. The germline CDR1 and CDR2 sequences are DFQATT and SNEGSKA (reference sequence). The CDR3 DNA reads TGCAGTGCTCAAGGATCCAGAGTCAGGGTCAGAATTTACGAGCAGTACTTC. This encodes CSAQGSRVRVRIYEQYF.

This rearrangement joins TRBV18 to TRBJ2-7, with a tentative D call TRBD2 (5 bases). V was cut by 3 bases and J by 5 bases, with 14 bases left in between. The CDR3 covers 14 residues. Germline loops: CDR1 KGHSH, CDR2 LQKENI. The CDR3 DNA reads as TGTGCCAGCTCACCCTTTGTGGAGAGGGACGAGCAGTACTTC. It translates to CASSPFVERDEQYF. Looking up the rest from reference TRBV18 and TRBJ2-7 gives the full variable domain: NAGVMQNPRHLVRRRGQEARLRCSPMKGHSHVYWYRQLPEEGLKFMVYLQKENIIDESGMPKERFSAEFPKEGPSILRIQQVVRGDSAAYFCASSPFVERDEQYFGPGTRLTVT.

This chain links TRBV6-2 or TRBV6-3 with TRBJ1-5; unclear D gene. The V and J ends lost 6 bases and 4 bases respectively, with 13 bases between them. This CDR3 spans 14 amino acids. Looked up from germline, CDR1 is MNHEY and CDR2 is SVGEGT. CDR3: CASSNSRGNQPQHF. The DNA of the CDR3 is TGTGCCAGCAGCAACTCGAGAGGGAATCAGCCCCAGCATTTT.

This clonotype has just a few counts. The CDR3 sequence is CASNPGANTGELFF. The CDR3 DNA is TGTGCCAGCAACCCGGGGGCAAACACCGGGGAGCTGTTTTTT. This chain joins TRBV6-5 and TRBJ2-2; D is perhaps TRBD1 or TRBD2 (6 bases each). Germline CDR1 reads MNHEY; CDR2 reads SVGAGI. V was cut by 7 bases and J by 2 bases, with 11 bases left in between. The CDR3 sequence is 14 residues long.

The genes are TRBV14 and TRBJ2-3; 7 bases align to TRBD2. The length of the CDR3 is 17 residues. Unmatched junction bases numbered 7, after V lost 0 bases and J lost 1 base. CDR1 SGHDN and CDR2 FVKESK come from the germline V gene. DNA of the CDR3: TGTGCCAGCAGCCAAGATCGTTGGGGGGGTGGCACAGATACGCAGTATTTT. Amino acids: CASSQDRWGGGTDTQYF.

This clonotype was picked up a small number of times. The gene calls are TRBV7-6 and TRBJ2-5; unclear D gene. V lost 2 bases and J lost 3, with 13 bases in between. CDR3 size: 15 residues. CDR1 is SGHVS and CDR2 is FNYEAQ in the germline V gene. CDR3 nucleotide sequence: TGTGCCAGCAGCTTAAGGGCATTCACGGAAGAGACCCAGTACTTC. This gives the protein CASSLRAFTEETQYF.

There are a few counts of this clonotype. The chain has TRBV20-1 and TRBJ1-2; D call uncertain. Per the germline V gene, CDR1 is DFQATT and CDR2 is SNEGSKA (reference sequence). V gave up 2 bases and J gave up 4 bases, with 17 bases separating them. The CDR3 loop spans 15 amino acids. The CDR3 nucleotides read TGCAGTGCTAGAAACCGGGGTCGGGAGCGCTATGGCTACACCTTC. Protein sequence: CSARNRGRERYGYTF.

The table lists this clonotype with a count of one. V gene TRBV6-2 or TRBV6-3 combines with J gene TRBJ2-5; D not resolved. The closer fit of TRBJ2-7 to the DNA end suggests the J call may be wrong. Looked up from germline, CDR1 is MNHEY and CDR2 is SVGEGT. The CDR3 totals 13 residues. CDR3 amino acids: CASIPRHSYEQYF. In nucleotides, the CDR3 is TGTGCCAGCATTCCCCGCCACAGCTACGAGCAGTACTTC.

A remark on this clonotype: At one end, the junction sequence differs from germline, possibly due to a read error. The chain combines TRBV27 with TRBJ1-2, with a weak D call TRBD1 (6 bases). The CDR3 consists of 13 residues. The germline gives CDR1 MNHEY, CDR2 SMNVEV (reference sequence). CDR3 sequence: CASSRTVNCGYTF. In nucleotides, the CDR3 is TGTGCCAGCAGTCGGACAGTTAACTGTGGCTACACCTTC.

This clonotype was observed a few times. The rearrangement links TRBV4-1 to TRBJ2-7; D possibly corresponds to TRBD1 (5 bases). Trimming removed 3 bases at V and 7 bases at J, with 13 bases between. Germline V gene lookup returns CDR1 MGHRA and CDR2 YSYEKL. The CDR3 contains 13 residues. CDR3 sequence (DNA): TGCGCCAGCAGCCAGACAGTGGTCAATGAGCAGTACTTC. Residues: CASSQTVVNEQYF.

CDR3 amino acids: CASSVWSGRADNEQFF. The CDR3 region has the DNA TGTGCCAGCAGCGTATGGTCGGGAAGGGCCGACAATGAGCAGTTCTTC. The chain uses TRBV7-3 and TRBJ2-1, with D perhaps matching TRBD2 (5 bases). This CDR3 comprises 16 residues. From germline, CDR1 is SGHTA and CDR2 FQGTGA. V was trimmed by 5 bases and J by 5 bases, leaving 19 bases between them.

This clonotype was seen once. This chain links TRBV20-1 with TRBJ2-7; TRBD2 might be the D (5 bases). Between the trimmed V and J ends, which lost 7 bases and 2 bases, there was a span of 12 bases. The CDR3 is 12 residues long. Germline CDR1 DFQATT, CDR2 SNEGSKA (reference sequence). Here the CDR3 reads CSGRVSAYEQYF. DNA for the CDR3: TGCAGTGGGCGGGTCTCAGCCTACGAGCAGTACTTC.

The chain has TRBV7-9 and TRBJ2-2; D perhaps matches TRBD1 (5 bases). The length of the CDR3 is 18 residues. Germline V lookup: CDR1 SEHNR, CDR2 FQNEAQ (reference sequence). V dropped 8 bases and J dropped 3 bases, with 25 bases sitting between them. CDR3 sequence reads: CASPPSLPGPHYTGELFF. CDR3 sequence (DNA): TGTGCCAGCCCACCCAGTCTACCAGGGCCTCATTACACCGGGGAGCTGTTTTTT.

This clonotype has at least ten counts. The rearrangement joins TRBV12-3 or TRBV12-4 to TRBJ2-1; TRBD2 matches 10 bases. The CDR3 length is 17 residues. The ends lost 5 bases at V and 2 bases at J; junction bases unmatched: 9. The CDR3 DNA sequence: TGTGCCAGCAGTCCACGACTAGCGGGTAGACCCTACAATGAGCAGTTCTTC. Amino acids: CASSPRLAGRPYNEQFF.

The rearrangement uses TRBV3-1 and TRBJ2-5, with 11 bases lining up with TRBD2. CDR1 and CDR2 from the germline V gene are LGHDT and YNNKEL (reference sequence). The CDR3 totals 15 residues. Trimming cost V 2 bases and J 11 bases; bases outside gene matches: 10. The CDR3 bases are TGTGCCAGCAGCCAACCTCTCCTAGCGGGGGGTGAGCAGTACTTC. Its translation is CASSQPLLAGGEQYF.

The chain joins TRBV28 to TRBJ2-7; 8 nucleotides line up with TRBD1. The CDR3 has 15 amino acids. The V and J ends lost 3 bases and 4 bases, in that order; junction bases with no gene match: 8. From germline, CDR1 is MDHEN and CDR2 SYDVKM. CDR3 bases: TGTGCCAGCAGTTTGCTGGCGACAGGGGATTACGAGCAGTACTTC. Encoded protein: CASSLLATGDYEQYF.

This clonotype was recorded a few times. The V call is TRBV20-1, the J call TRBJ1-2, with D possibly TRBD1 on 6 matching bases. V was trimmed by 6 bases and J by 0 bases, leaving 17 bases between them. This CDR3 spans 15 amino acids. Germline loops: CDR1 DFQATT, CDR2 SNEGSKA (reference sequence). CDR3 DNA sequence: TGCAGTGCAACGACAGGCCGCCACTCTAACTATGGCTACACCTTC. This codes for CSATTGRHSNYGYTF.

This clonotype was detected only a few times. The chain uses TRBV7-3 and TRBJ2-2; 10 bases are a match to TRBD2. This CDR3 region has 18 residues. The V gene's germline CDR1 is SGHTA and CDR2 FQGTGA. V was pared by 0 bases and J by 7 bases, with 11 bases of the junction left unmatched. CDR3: CASSLTGLAGVFGGELFF. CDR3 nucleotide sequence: TGTGCCAGCAGCTTAACAGGTCTAGCGGGAGTTTTCGGCGGGGAGCTGTTTTTT.